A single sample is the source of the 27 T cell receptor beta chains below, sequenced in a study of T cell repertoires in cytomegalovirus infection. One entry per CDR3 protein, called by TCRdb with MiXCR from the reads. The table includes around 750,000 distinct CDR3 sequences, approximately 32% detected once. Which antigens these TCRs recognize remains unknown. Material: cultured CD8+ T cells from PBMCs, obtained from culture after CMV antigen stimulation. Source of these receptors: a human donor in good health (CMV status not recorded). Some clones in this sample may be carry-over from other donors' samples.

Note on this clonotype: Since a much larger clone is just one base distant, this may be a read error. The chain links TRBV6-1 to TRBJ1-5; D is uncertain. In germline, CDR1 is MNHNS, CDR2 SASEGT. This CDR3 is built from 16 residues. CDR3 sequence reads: CANSDKERSSNQPQHF. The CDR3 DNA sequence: TGTGCCAACAGTGATAAAGAGAGGAGTAGCAATCAGCCCCAGCATTTT.

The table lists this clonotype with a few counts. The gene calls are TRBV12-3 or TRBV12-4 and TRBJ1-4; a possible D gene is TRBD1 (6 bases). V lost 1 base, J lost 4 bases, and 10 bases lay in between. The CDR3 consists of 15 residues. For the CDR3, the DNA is TGTGCCAGCAGTTTAGTCACAGGGATTAATGAAAAACTGTTTTTT. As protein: CASSLVTGINEKLFF.

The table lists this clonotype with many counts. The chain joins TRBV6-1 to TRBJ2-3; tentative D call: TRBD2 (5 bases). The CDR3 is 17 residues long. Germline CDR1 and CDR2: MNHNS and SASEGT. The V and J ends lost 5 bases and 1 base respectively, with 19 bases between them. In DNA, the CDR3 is TGTGCCAGCAGTTCCCTTACTAGAGGCTTTGGCACAGATACGCAGTATTTT. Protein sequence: CASSSLTRGFGTDTQYF.

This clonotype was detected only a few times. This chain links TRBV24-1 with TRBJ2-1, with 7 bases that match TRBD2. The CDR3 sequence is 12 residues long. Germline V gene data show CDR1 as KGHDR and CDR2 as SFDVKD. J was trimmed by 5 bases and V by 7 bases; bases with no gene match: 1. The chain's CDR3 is CATRGGNNEQFF. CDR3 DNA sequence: TGTGCCACCAGGGGAGGGAACAATGAGCAGTTCTTC.

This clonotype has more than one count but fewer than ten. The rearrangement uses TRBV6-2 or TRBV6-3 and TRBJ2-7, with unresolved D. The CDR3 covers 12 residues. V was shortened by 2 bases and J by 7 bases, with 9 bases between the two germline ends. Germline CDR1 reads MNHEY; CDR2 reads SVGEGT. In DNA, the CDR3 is TGTGCCAGCAGTTACCCCCATCGGGAGCAGTACGTC. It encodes CASSYPHREQYV.

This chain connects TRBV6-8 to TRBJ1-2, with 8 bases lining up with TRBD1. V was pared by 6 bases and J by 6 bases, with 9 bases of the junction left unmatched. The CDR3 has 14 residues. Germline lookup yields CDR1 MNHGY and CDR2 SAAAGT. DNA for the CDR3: TGTGCCAGCAGGGGGCCCAGGGGGCGCGATGGCTACACCTTC. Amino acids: CASRGPRGRDGYTF.

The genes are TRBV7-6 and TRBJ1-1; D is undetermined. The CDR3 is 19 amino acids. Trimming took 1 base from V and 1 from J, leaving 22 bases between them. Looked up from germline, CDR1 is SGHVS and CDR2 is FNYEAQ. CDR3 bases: TGTGCCAGCAGCTTAGGGGATGGGATTACCGCCCTTGGGAACACTGAAGCTTTCTTT. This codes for CASSLGDGITALGNTEAFF.

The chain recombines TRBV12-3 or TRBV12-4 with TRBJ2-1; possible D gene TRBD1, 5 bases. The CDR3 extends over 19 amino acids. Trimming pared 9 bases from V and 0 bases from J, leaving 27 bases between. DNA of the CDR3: TGTGCCAGTCGACCGACAGCCGACTTTTTATTAAGCTCCTACAATGAGCAGTTCTTC. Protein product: CASRPTADFLLSSYNEQFF.

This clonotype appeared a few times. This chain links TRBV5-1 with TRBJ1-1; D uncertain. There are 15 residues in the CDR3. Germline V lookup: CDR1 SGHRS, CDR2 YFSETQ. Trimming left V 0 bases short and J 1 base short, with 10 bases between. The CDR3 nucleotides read TGCGCCAGCAGCTTGGCGGTCAGACCGAACACTGAAGCTTTCTTT. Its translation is CASSLAVRPNTEAFF.

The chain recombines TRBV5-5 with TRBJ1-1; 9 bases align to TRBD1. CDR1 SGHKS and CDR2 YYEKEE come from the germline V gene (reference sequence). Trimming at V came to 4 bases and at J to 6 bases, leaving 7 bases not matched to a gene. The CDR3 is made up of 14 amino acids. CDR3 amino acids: CASSPGQGHPEAFF. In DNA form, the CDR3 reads TGTGCCAGCAGCCCGGGACAGGGACATCCTGAAGCTTTCTTT. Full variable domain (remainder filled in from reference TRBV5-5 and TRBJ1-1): DAGVTQSPTHLIKTRGQQVTLRCSPISGHKSVSWYQQVLGQGPQFIFQYYEKEERGRGNFPDRFSARQFPNYSSELNVNALLLGDSALYLCASSPGQGHPEAFFGQGTRLTVV.

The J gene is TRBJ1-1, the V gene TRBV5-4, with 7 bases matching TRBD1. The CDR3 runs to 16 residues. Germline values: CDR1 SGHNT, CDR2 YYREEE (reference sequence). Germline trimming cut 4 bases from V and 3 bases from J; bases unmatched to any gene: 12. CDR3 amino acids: CASSPGQSQRDTEAFF. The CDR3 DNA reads TGTGCCAGCAGCCCGGGACAGTCACAGCGAGACACTGAAGCTTTCTTT.

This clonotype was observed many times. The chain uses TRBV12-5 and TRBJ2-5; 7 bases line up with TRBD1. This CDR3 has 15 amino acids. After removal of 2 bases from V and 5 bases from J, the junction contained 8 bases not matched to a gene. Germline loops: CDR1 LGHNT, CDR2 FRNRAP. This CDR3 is CASGLWTGSGETQYF. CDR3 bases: TGTGCTAGTGGTTTGTGGACAGGCTCCGGGGAGACCCAGTACTTC. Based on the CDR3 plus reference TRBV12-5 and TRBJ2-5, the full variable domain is DARVTQTPRHKVTEMGQEVTMRCQPILGHNTVFWYRQTMMQGLELLAYFRNRAPLDDSGMPKDRFSAEMPDATLATLKIQPSEPRDSAVYFCASGLWTGSGETQYFGPGTRLLVL.

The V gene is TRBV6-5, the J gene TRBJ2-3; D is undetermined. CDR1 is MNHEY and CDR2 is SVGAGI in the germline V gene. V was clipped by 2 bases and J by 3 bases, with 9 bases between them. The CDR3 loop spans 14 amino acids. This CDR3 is CASSYRVSTDTQYF. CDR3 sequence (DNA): TGTGCCAGCAGTTACAGGGTGTCGACAGATACGCAGTATTTT.

CDR3 protein: CASSTGVGGGTGELFF. Here the CDR3 DNA reads TGTGCCAGCAGCACGGGGGTAGGAGGTGGCACCGGGGAGCTGTTTTTT. The V call is TRBV5-4, the J call TRBJ2-2, with a possible D match to TRBD2 (6 bases). The V end lost 4 bases, the J end lost 4 bases, and 17 bases lay between the germline ends. This CDR3 has 16 amino acids. Germline V lookup: CDR1 SGHNT, CDR2 YYREEE (reference sequence).

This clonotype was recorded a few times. CDR3 protein: CASSSGRSPYEQYV. Written as DNA, the CDR3 is TGTGCCAGCAGCTCAGGGAGGTCCCCCTACGAGCAGTACGTC. This sequence joins TRBV7-9 and TRBJ2-7, with D tentatively TRBD2 (6 bases). The CDR3 is 14 amino acids. Germline CDR1 SEHNR, CDR2 FQNEAQ (reference sequence). Trimming took off 4 bases at V and 2 bases at J, with 12 bases between the two ends.

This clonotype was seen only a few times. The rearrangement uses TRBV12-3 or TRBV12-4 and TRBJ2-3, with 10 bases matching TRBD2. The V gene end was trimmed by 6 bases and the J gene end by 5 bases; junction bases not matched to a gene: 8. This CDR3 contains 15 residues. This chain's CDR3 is CASSAGTSVLDTQYF. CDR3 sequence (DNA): TGTGCCAGCAGCGCCGGGACTAGCGTATTAGATACGCAGTATTTT.

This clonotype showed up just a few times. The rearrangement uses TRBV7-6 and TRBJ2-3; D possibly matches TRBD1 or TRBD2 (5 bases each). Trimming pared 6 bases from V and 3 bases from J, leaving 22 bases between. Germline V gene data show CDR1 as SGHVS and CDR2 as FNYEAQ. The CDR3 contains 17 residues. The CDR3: CASSPWKGTVGTDTQYF. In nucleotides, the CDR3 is TGTGCCAGCAGTCCTTGGAAGGGGACGGTGGGGACAGATACGCAGTATTTT.

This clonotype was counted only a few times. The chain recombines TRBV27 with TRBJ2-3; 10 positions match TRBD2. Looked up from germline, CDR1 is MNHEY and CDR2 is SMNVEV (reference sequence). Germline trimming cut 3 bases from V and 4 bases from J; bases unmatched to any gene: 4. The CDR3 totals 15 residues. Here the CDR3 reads CASSFRTSGPDTQYF. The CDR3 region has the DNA TGTGCCAGCAGTTTTCGGACTAGCGGTCCAGATACGCAGTATTTT.

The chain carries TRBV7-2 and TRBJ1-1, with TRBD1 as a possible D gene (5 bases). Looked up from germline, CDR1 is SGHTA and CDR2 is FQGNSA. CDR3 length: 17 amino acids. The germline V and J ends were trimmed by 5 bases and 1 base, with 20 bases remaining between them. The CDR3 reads CASSPTGTWVENTEAFF. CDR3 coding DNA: TGTGCCAGCAGCCCGACGGGGACCTGGGTTGAGAACACTGAAGCTTTCTTT.

The CDR3 nucleotides are TGTGCCAGCAGGCCCCCGGAAGGCGCGGGGAATTTAGGAGAGACCCAGTACTTC. This gives the protein CASRPPEGAGNLGETQYF. The chain is built from TRBV7-9 and TRBJ2-5, with D tentatively TRBD2 (6 bases). The V end lost 6 bases, the J end lost 4 bases, and 27 bases lay between the germline ends. The CDR3 sequence is 18 residues long. Per the germline V gene, CDR1 is SEHNR and CDR2 is FQNEAQ (reference sequence).

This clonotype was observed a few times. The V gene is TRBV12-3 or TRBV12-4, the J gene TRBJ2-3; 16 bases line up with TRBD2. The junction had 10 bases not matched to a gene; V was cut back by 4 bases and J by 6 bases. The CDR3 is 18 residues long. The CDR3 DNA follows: TGTGCCAGCAGTTCCGGGGGGGGACTAGCGGGGGGGCGGGATACGCAGTATTTT. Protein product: CASSSGGGLAGGRDTQYF.

The CDR3 DNA follows: TGTGCCAGCAGCTTAGGCAGGATTAATAAGCAGTTCTTC. As protein: CASSLGRINKQFF. This chain uses TRBV7-9 with TRBJ2-1; D remains unclear. The CDR3 has 13 amino acids. Per the germline V gene, CDR1 is SEHNR and CDR2 is FQNEAQ (reference sequence). The V end lost 1 base, the J end lost 11 bases, and 12 bases lay between the germline ends.

The CDR3 coding sequence is TGTGCCAGCGAATGGGTCGAAGGCACTGAAGCTTTCTTT. Translation: CASEWVEGTEAFF. This chain joins TRBV6-2 or TRBV6-3 and TRBJ1-1; no clear D gene. The length of the CDR3 is 13 residues. V lost 8 bases, J lost 4 bases, and 14 bases lay in between. The V gene's germline CDR1 is MNHEY and CDR2 SVGEGT.

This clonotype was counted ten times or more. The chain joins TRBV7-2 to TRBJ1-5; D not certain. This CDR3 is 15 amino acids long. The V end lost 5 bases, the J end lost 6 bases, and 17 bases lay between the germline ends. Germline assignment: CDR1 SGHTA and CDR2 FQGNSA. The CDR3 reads CASSPDLGIAQPQHF. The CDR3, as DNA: TGTGCCAGCAGCCCGGATTTGGGGATTGCTCAGCCCCAGCATTTT.

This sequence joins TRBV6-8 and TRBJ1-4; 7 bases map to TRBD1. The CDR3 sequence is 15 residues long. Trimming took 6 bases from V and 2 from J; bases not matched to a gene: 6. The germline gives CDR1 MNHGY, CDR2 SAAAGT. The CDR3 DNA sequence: TGTGCCAGCAGGCACAGGGGTTCCACTAATGAAAAACTGTTTTTT. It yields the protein CASRHRGSTNEKLFF.

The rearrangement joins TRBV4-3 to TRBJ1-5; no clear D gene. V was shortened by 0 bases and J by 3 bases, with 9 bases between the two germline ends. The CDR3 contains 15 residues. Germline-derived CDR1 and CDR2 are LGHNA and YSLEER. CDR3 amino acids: CASSQDARPNQPQHF. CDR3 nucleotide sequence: TGCGCCAGCAGCCAAGATGCCCGCCCCAATCAGCCCCAGCATTTT.

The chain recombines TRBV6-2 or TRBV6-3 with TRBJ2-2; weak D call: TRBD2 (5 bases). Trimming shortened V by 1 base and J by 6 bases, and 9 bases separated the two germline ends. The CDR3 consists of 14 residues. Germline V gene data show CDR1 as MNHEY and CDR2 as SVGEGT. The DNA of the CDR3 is TGTGCCAGCAGTTACTGGCTAGCCGCCGGGGAGCTGTTTTTT. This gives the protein CASSYWLAAGELFF.